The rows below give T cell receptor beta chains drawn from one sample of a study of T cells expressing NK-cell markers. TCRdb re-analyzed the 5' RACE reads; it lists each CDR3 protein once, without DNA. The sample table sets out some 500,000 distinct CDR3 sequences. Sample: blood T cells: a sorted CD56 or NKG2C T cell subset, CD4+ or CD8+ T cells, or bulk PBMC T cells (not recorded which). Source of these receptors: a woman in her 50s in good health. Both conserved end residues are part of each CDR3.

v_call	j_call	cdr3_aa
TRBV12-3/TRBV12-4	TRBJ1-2	CASSSWGGEGYTF
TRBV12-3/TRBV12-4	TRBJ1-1	CASTTLTTRNTEAFF
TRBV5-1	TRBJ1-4	CASSLKSSNEKLFF
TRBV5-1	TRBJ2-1	CASSLEGTGPAMAFF
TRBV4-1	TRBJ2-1	CASSQQLLYNEQFF
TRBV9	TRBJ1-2	CASSQGGNGYTF
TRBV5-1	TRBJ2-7	CASSLVASGSSYEQYF
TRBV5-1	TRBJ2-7	CASSLGGRATTYEQYF
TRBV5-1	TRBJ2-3	CASSLVTGNTDTQYF
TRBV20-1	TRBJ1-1	CSADDRGDAGNTEAFF
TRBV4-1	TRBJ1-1	CASSHAPGQGARDTEAFF
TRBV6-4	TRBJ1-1	CASSAPKGATEAFF
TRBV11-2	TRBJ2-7	CASSLRVWGSTYEQYF
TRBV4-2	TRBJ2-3	CASSHLVADTQYF
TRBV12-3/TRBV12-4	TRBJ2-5	CASSLRREDTQYF
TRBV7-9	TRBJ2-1	CASILGQQEGNEQFF
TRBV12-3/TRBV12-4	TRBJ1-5	CASSPDRPGNQPQHF
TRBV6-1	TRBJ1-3	CASSEGGNTIYF
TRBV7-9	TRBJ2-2	CASTPWLGTGELFF
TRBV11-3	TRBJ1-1	CASRRDTSEAFF
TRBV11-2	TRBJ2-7	CASSLGIILGQGSYEQYF
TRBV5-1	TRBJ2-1	CASSVSGTIDEQFF
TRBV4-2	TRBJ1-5	CASSQEENQPQHF
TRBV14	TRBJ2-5	CASSRRETETQYF
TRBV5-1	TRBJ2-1	CASEIAGEQFF
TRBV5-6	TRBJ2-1	CASSLGAEYEQFF
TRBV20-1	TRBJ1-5	CSAGRGPQDNQPQHF
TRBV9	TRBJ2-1	CASSVLAGAFNEQFF
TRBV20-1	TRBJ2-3	CSARQTGGRSDTQYF
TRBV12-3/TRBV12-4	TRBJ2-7	CASSRDGPRSYEQYF
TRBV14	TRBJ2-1	CASSQVAIAPFF
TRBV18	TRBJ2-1	CASSPRGKSNEQFF
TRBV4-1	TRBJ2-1	CASSQPDSPYNEQFF
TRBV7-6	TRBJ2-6	CASSRSGLGRGISGANVLTF
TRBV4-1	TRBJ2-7	CASSQVYSTSSYEQYF
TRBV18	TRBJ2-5	CASSPTVRGEETQYF
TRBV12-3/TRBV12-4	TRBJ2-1	CASSFPSQGNNEQFF
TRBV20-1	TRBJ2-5	CSAFPRGQETQYF
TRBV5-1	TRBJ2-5	CASSRSGEETQYF
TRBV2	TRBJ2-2	CASRAVSGTNTGELFF